This T cell receptor beta chain was captured in a study of primary melanoma T cells and metastatic recurrence (TCRdb year 2020). With regard to the full study: A total of some 210 primary melanomas made up the cohort, all of stage T2 to T4 and more than 1 mm thick. The sequencing-derived T-cell fraction was compared with histopathological grading of tumor-infiltrating lymphocytes. The study examined whether T-cell fraction and T-cell repertoire clonality in primary melanoma tumors predicted patient outcome. The T-cell fraction measured by TCR beta sequencing was compared against progression-free survival as the clinical outcome.

Results the study describes overall, beyond this receptor: The authors presented an effective T-cell-mediated antitumor response in primary melanoma only as a suggestion and not as a demonstrated mechanism. Compared with adding any other histopathological variable to tumor thickness, adding T-cell fraction reportedly produced a bigger improvement in progression-free survival prediction. A T-cell fraction above 20% appeared protective regardless of ulceration status, mitotic rate or nodal disease. Progression-free survival was reportedly predicted by the tumor T-cell fraction independently of thickness, ulceration, mitotic rate and age.

Each patient's primary melanoma had been surgically resected and was viewed as potentially curable, though still at risk of metastatic recurrence. Library construction relied on the immunoSEQ multiplex PCR assay. Primary melanoma tumor tissue underwent high-throughput sequencing of the T-cell receptor beta chain. Per the source publication's procedure: TCRB CDR3 sharing between samples and the distribution of insertions and deletions were included in the repertoire analyses. A gradient-boosted model ranked the predictive value of the T-cell fraction against histopathological variables. As stored in TCRdb, this immuneACCESS dataset retains in-frame rearrangements with V and J assigned. A fraction of the clones does not appear; measured against another copy, unresolved V genes explain less than half of the discrepancy, and the remainder lacks a known reason. V, J and clone size derive from that table, while D and trimming were established from the DNA sequence. The sample table records approximately 300 clones; 64% of these occur just once. The top ten hold about 10% of the sample.

Details on this clone: No cognate antigen has been identified for it. Base qualities were left out, and no much larger clone turns up one base away.

The CDR3 measures 13 amino acids from cysteine to phenylalanine. Solely the CDR3 DNA is kept, with 39 bases framed from the first base. A distance of 11 bases separates the germline ends of V and J, which lose 1 base and 8 bases respectively. The CDR1 and CDR2 encoded by the germline V gene are SGHDN and FVKESK. Sequencing used melanoma tumor tissue. Here the chain combines TRBV14 and TRBJ1-2, with no confident D gene call. The clonotype comes from a human donor with melanoma. The sequenced DNA is TGTGCCAGCAGCCAAGGGCCCGGGAGCGGCTACACCTTC. It codes for CASSQGPGSGYTF.